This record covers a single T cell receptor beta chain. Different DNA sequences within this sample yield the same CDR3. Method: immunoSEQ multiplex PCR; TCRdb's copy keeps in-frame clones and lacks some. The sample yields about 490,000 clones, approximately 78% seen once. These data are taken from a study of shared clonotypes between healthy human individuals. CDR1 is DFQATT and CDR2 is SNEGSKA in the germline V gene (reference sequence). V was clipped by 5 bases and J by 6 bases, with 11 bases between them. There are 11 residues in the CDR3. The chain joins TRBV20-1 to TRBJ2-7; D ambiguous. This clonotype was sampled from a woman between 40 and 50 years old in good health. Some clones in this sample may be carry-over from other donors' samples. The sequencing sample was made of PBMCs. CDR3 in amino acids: CSASQFTEQYF. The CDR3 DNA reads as TGCAGTGCTTCGCAATTTACCGAGCAGTACTTC.